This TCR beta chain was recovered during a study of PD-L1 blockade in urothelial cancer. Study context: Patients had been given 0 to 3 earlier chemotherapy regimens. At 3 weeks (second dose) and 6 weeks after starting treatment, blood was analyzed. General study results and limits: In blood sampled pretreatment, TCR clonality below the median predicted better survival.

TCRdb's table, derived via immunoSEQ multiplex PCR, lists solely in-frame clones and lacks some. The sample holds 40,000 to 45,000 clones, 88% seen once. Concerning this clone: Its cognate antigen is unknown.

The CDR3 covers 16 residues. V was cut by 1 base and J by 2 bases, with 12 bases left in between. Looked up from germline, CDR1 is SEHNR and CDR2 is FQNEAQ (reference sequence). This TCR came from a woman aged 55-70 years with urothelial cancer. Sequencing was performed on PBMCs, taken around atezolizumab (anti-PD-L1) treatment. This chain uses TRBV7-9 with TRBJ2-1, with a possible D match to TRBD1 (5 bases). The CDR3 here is CASSLGTPPPYNEQFF. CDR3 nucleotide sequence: TGTGCCAGCAGCTTAGGGACACCTCCGCCCTACAATGAGCAGTTCTTC. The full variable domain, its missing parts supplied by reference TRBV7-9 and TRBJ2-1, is DTGVSQNPRHKITKRGQNVTFRCDPISEHNRLYWYRQTLGQGPEFLTYFQNEAQLEKSRLLSDRFSAERPKGSFSTLEIQRTEQGDSAMYLCASSLGTPPPYNEQFFGPGTRLTVL.